This TCR beta chain was sequenced for a study of blood T cell repertoires in COVID-19. Study details: Samples taken during acute and convalescent COVID-19 were collected in the United States, Italy and Spain. T cells, B-cell-depleted T cells, or PBMCs provided the cDNA or gDNA that served as material.

Authors' methods: Cell counts per sample came from amplifying reference gene primers. Repertoires were generated with immunoSEQ multiplex PCR, while TCRdb's copy carries only in-frame clones and drops some. Clone size and V and J calls were adopted from that table, with D and trimming inferred from the DNA. The sample lists approximately 240,000 clones; 86% were seen once. This CDR3 contains 16 residues. Germline V lookup: CDR1 KGHSH, CDR2 LQKENI. V lost 6 bases, J lost 6 bases, and 14 bases stayed unmatched. The V gene is TRBV18, the J gene TRBJ2-3; 8 bases line up with TRBD2. This TCR was sampled from a woman in her 30s who had recovered from COVID-19. Sample: peripheral blood. CDR3 region: CASSYYGGASSDTQYF. CDR3 nucleotides: TGTGCCAGCTCGTACTACGGGGGGGCTAGTTCGGATACGCAGTATTTT.